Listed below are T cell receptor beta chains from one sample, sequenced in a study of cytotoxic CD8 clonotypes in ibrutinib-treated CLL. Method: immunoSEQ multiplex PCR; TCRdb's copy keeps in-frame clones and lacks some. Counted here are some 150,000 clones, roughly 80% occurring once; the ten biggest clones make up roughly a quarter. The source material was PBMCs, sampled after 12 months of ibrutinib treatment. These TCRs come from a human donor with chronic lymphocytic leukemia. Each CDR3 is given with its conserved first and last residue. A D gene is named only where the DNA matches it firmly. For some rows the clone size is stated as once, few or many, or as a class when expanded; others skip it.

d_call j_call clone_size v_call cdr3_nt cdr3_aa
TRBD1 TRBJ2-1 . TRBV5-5 TGTGCCAGCAGCTTTGGACAGGGTATTGACAATGAGCAGTTCTTC CASSFGQGIDNEQFF
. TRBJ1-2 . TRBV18 TGTGCCAGCTCACCTCCAGGGACAACTAACTATGGCTACACCTTC CASSPPGTTNYGYTF
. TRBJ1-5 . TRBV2 TGTGCCAGCAGTGATTGGGACGAACAGAATCAGCCCCAGCATTTT CASSDWDEQNQPQHF
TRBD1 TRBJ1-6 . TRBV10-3 TGTGCCATCAGTGAAAGGACAGGAGATTCACCCCTCCACTTT CAISERTGDSPLHF
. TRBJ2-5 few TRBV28 TGTGCCAGCAGTTTATTGCAAGAGACCCAGTACTTC CASSLLQETQYF
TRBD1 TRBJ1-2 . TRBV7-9 TGTGCCAGCAGCTTAGGGACAGGGGTCTATGGCTACACCTTC CASSLGTGVYGYTF
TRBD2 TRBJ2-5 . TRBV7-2 TGTGCCAGCACCAAAACTAGCGGGGAGACCCAGTACTTC CASTKTSGETQYF
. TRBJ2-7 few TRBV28 TGTGCCAGCAGCCCCCGGAGGCGCCACTACGAGCAGTACTTC CASSPRRRHYEQYF
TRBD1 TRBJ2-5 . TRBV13 TGTGCCAGCAGCTCAAATTCGGGACAGGGGTCCCAAGAGACCCAGTACTTC CASSSNSGQGSQETQYF
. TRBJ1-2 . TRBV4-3 TGCGCCAGCAGCCCAGAGGGTGTGTATGGCTACACCTTC CASSPEGVYGYTF
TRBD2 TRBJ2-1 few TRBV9 TGTGCCAGCAGCGCCCCCGGGACTAGCGACTACAATGAGCAGTTCTTC CASSAPGTSDYNEQFF
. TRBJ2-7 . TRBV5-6 TGTGCCAGCAGCTATCAAAGCTACGAGCAGTACTTC CASSYQSYEQYF
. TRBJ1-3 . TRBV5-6 TGTGCCAGCAGCTGGGGTGTTTCTGGAAACACCATATATTTT CASSWGVSGNTIYF
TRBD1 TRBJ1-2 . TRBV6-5 TGTGCCAGCAGGACAGGGGTCTATGGCTACACCTTC CASRTGVYGYTF
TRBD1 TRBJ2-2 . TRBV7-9 TGTGCCAGCAGCCGACGGACAGGACAAAACACCGGGGAGCTGTTTTTT CASSRRTGQNTGELFF
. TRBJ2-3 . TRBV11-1 TGTGCCAGCAGTCCCGGGACATACCTCCCCACAGATACGCAGTATTTT CASSPGTYLPTDTQYF
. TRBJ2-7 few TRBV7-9 TGTGCCAGCAGCTCCTTTAGCGGCCTGTACGAGCAGTACTTC CASSSFSGLYEQYF
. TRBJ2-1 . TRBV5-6 TGTGCCAGCAGCTTGGGCCGCGTGAAAAGAAATGAGCAGTTCTTC CASSLGRVKRNEQFF
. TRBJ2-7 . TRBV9 TGTGCCAGCAGCCTTGGGGGAACCCTCCACGAGCAGTACTTC CASSLGGTLHEQYF
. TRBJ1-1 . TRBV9 TGTGCCAGCAGCGCACAAGGGGTGGGGGAAGCTTTCTTT CASSAQGVGEAFF
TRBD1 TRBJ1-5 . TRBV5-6 TGTGCCAGCAGTTTTACAGGGGGCGGGTATCAGCCCCAGCATTTT CASSFTGGGYQPQHF
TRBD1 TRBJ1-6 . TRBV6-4 TGTGCCAGCAGTGACAAGGGCAACTGGGACAGGTACTGTTCACCCCTCCACTTT CASSDKGNWDRYCSPLHF
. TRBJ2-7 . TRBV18 TGTGCCAGCTCACCAGGACGCTACGAGCAGTACTTC CASSPGRYEQYF
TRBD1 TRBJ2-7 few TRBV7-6 TGTGCCAGCAGCCGGGACAGGGAGTACGAGCAGTACTTC CASSRDREYEQYF
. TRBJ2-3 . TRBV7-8 TGTGCCAGCAGCGCCCAGATCACAGATACGCAGTATTTT CASSAQITDTQYF
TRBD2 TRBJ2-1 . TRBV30 TGTGCCTGGAGGGGACTAGCGGGAGGAGGGTCCTACAATGAGCAGTTCTTC CAWRGLAGGGSYNEQFF
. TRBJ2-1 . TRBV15 TGTGCCACCAGCACTCTAGCCCGCAATGAGCAGTTCTTC CATSTLARNEQFF
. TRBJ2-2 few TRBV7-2 TGTGCCATCCCGGGACGGACCACCGGGGAGCTGTTTTTT CAIPGRTTGELFF
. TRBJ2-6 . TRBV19 TGTGCCAGTACCCCCGGGGGCTCTGGGGCCAACGTCCTGACTTTC CASTPGGSGANVLTF
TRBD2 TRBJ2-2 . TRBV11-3 TGTGCCAGCAGCCCAAAGACTAGCAATTTTGTCACCGGGGAGCTGTTTTTT CASSPKTSNFVTGELFF
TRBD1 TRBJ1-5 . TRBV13 TGTGCCAGCAGCCCCACAGGGGAATTTGGCAATCAGCCCCAGCATTTT CASSPTGEFGNQPQHF
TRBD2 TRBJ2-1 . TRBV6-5 TGTGCCAGCAGGTCTAGCGGGAGGAATGAGCAGTTCTTC CASRSSGRNEQFF
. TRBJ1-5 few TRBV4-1 TGCGCCAGCAGGCCACAAGTTGGGGGTAATCAGCCCCAGCATTTT CASRPQVGGNQPQHF
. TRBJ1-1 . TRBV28 TGTGCCAGCAGTTTATTACGAGGGGGGACTGAAGCTTTCTTT CASSLLRGGTEAFF
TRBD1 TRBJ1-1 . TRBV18 TGTGCCAGCTCACCCTCGGACGGACAGGGCGGCACTGAAGCTTTCTTT CASSPSDGQGGTEAFF
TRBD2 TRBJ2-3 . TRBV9 TGTGCCAGCAGCGTAGAGGTCTATCTAGCGGGAGGTGTCGCAGATACGCAGTATTTT CASSVEVYLAGGVADTQYF
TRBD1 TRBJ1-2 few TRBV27 TGTGCCAGCAGTTTAACAGGGGTCGAGGGCTATGGCTACACCTTC CASSLTGVEGYGYTF
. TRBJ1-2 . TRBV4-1 TGCGCCAGCAGCCAAGATCAGGCCAGCCAGGGAAATGGCTACACCTTC CASSQDQASQGNGYTF
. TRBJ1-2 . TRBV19 TGTGCCACCCGAAGGTCAGGGGACTATGGCTACACCTTC CATRRSGDYGYTF
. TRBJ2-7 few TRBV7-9 TGTGCCAGCAGCTTAAACTACGAGCAGTACTTC CASSLNYEQYF
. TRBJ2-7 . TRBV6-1 TGTGCCAGCAGTGAAAGTCCGACAGCTAACTTGAGCGAGCAGTACTTC CASSESPTANLSEQYF
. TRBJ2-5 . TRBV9 TGTGCCAGCAGCGTTTCCAGCCAAGAGACCCAGTACTTC CASSVSSQETQYF
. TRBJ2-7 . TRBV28 TGTGCCAGCAGTTCCGGCGGGTCCTCAAACTACGAGCAGTACTTC CASSSGGSSNYEQYF
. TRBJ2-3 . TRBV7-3 TGTGCCAGCAGCCCCCTAGGGGCCAGCACAGATACGCAGTATTTT CASSPLGASTDTQYF
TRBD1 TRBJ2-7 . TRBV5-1 TGCGCCAGCAGTGACCAGGGGGCCTCCTACGAGCAGTACTTC CASSDQGASYEQYF
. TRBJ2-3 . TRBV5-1 TGCGCCAGCAGCTTGGGGGGGAGCACAGATACGCAGTATTTT CASSLGGSTDTQYF
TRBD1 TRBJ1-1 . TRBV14 TGTGCCAGCAGCCTTCAGGGGGCGAACACTGAAGCTTTCTTT CASSLQGANTEAFF
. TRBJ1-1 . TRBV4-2 TGTGCCAGCAGCCCAGGGGTTGAAGCTTTCTTT CASSPGVEAFF
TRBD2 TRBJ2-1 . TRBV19 TGTGCCAGTGGTTCCGGGACTAGCGGGCGTAATGAGCAGTTCTTC CASGSGTSGRNEQFF
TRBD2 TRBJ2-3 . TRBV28 TGTGCCAGCAGAGTAGCGGGGGGCACAGATACGCAGTATTTT CASRVAGGTDTQYF
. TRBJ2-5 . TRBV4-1 TGCGCCAGCAGCCATGTAGGTAGTGCAGAGACCCAGTACTTC CASSHVGSAETQYF
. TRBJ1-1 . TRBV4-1 TGCGCCAGCAGCCCCGAGGGGGTCGGGAACACTGAAGCTTTCTTT CASSPEGVGNTEAFF
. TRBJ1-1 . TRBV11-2 TGTGCCAGCAGCTTAGCCTGGTTGAACACTGAAGCTTTCTTT CASSLAWLNTEAFF
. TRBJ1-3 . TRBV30 TGTGCCTGGAGTGTAAGGGGAGCGAGCTCTGGAAACACCATATATTTT CAWSVRGASSGNTIYF
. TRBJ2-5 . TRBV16 TGTGCCAGCAGCCAATCTCAAAAGACCCAGTACTTC CASSQSQKTQYF
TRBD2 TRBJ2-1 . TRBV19 TGTGCCAGTAGTAAAGCGGGAGACCCCTACAATGAGCAGTTCTTC CASSKAGDPYNEQFF
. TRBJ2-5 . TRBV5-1 TGCGCCAGCAGCGCGGGTTGGGGCGGGGGCCCCCAAGAGACCCAGTACTTC CASSAGWGGGPQETQYF